Listed below are T cell receptor beta chains from one sample, sequenced in a study of blood T cell repertoires in COVID-19. This table comes from immunoSEQ multiplex PCR, and its TCRdb copy is limited to in-frame clones, with some not included. The sample shows about 320,000 clones, approximately 91% of them seen only once. The sequencing input was PBMCs or T cells enriched from blood (not recorded which). These receptors came from a man aged 55 to 70 who had recovered from COVID-19. Both conserved end residues are part of each CDR3. The D gene is left open where the match is weak. Some rows mark clone size as missing; the rest say once, few, many or name a class of expanded clone.

V: TRBV5-1; D: .; length: 15; J: TRBJ1-6; size: .; CDR3: CASSYLTGGNSPLHF; DNA: TGCGCCAGCAGCTACCTGACAGGCGGTAATTCACCCCTCCACTTT
V: TRBV28; D: .; length: 15; J: TRBJ1-4; size: .; CDR3: CASSSAGPANEKLFF; DNA: TGTGCCAGCAGTAGCGCCGGTCCTGCTAATGAAAAACTGTTTTTT
V: TRBV5-1; D: .; length: 14; J: TRBJ2-5; size: .; CDR3: CASSSQGREETQYF; DNA: TGCGCCAGCAGCTCACAGGGTCGGGAAGAGACCCAGTACTTC
V: TRBV28; D: TRBD1; length: 15; J: TRBJ1-5; size: .; CDR3: CASISGGASNQPQHF; DNA: TGTGCCAGCATCTCAGGGGGCGCGAGCAATCAGCCCCAGCATTTT
V: TRBV4-1; D: .; length: 14; J: TRBJ1-5; size: few; CDR3: CASSHGQNPQPQHF; DNA: TGCGCCAGCAGTCATGGACAGAATCCTCAGCCCCAGCATTTT
V: TRBV6-5; D: .; length: 14; J: TRBJ1-5; size: .; CDR3: CASTDAGGSQPQHF; DNA: TGTGCCAGTACCGATGCGGGAGGATCTCAGCCCCAGCATTTT
V: TRBV5-1; D: .; length: 14; J: TRBJ2-3; size: .; CDR3: CASSLVAGPDTQYF; DNA: TGCGCCAGCAGCTTGGTGGCGGGACCAGATACGCAGTATTTT
V: TRBV28; D: .; length: 13; J: TRBJ1-5; size: .; CDR3: CASRVDRDQPQHF; DNA: TGTGCCAGCAGGGTGGACAGAGATCAGCCCCAGCATTTT
V: TRBV18; D: TRBD1; length: 14; J: TRBJ1-5; size: .; CDR3: CASSQQGINQPQHF; DNA: TGTGCCAGCTCACAACAGGGGATCAATCAGCCCCAGCATTTT
V: TRBV24-1; D: TRBD2; length: 15; J: TRBJ2-1; size: .; CDR3: CATSAATGTSDEQFF; DNA: TGTGCCACCAGCGCGGCAACCGGGACTAGCGATGAGCAGTTCTTC